This T cell receptor beta chain is drawn from a study of blood T cell repertoires in COVID-19. Study as a whole: The United States, Italy and Spain were the sources of the acute and convalescent COVID-19 samples.

Study processing details: How many nucleated cells were present was estimated from reference gene primer amplification. Assay: immunoSEQ multiplex PCR; the TCRdb copy retains only in-frame clones and omits some. V, J and clone size reflect that table, while D and trimming were determined from the DNA. The sample lists roughly 200,000 clones, around 88% seen once, with 5.6% in the top ten. CDR1 is WNHNN, CDR2 SYGVQD, per germline (reference sequence). The CDR3 has 10 amino acids. Deletions cut 9 bases from V and 8 bases from J, with 10 bases between. Self-reported history from a screening survey and questionnaire set each donor's cohort.

The sample was PBMCs or T cells enriched from blood (not recorded which). The source is a man between 35 and 55 years old with acute COVID-19. The chain employs TRBV10-1 and TRBJ1-1; no clear D gene. CDR3 sequence (DNA): TGCGCCAGGAGGAAAGGAGAAGCTTTCTTT. As protein: CARRKGEAFF.